The 17 T cell receptor beta chains reported below all come from one sample, sequenced in a study of cytomegalovirus exposure and HLA in healthy donors. The PCR used 60 Vbeta and 13 Jbeta primers. Clones were read by immunoSEQ multiplex PCR, and TCRdb kept only the in-frame ones, dropping some. The data show tens of thousands of clones, approximately 63% seen once. Source material: PBMCs. Receptors were obtained from a woman under 40 in good health and CMV-seronegative.

The gene calls are TRBV13 and TRBJ2-3, with TRBD2 matching over 9 bases. There are 16 residues in the CDR3. V was clipped by 4 bases and J by 2 bases; unmatched bases: 7. CDR1 PRHDT and CDR2 FYEKMQ come from the germline V gene (reference sequence). In DNA, the CDR3 is TGTGCCAGCAGCTCCGAAGCGGGGGGCATCACAGATACGCAGTATTTT. Translation: CASSSEAGGITDTQYF.

The CDR3 nucleotides are TGTGCCAGCAGTTTAGGGACAGTTAACTATGGCTACACCTTC. This encodes CASSLGTVNYGYTF. The chain joins TRBV28 to TRBJ1-2, with TRBD1 identical over 7 bases. CDR3 length: 14 residues. Germline loops: CDR1 MDHEN, CDR2 SYDVKM. The junction had 1 base not matched to a gene; V was cut back by 2 bases and J by 1 base.

A few counts support this clone. V usage is TRBV27 and J usage is TRBJ2-2, with 7 bases identical to TRBD1. Germline values: CDR1 MNHEY, CDR2 SMNVEV (reference sequence). This CDR3 has 17 amino acids. The V gene end was trimmed by 5 bases and the J gene end by 4 bases; junction bases not matched to a gene: 13. The CDR3 DNA sequence: TGTGCCAGCAGTCTTCTTGGTTTGACAGGGCGCACCGGGGAGCTGTTTTTT. It translates to CASSLLGLTGRTGELFF.

V usage is TRBV9 and J usage is TRBJ1-2; D is unresolved. Between the trimmed V and J ends, which lost 8 bases and 0 bases, there was a span of 11 bases. The V gene's germline CDR1 is SGDLS and CDR2 YYNGEE. The CDR3 length is 13 residues. The CDR3 sequence: CASRGDANYGYTF. The CDR3 nucleotides are TGTGCCAGTCGTGGAGACGCTAACTATGGCTACACCTTC.

This clone has a handful of counts. This chain joins TRBV6-1 and TRBJ1-2; D might be TRBD1 (5 bases). Germline lookup yields CDR1 MNHNS and CDR2 SASEGT. V lost 0 bases to trimming and J lost 5 bases, with 7 bases between them. This CDR3 has 13 amino acids. The CDR3 nucleotides are TGTGCCAGCAGTGAAGCGGGGCAGTATGGCTACACCTTC. Encoded protein: CASSEAGQYGYTF.

This clone was seen a single time. The V and J genes are TRBV5-1 and TRBJ2-2, with TRBD1 identical over 9 bases. The germline CDR1 and CDR2 sequences are SGHRS and YFSETQ. The CDR3 covers 14 residues. The J segment lost 3 bases and the V segment lost 4 bases, leaving 1 base of the junction unmatched. The DNA of the CDR3 is TGCGCCAGCAGCCGACAGGGGGACACCGGGGAGCTGTTTTTT. Protein: CASSRQGDTGELFF.

The chain combines TRBV19 with TRBJ1-1, with 10 bases fitting TRBD1. CDR1 LNHDA and CDR2 SQIVND come from the germline V gene (reference sequence). This CDR3 comprises 15 residues. The ends lost 6 bases at V and 0 bases at J; junction bases unmatched: 4. Here the CDR3 DNA reads TGTGCCAGTAGCGACAGGGGGCAGATGAACACTGAAGCTTTCTTT. It specifies CASSDRGQMNTEAFF.

This chain connects TRBV15 to TRBJ2-3; TRBD2 aligns across 8 bases. The CDR3 covers 16 residues. The J segment lost 4 bases and the V segment lost 6 bases, leaving 12 bases of the junction unmatched. Germline CDR1 LNHNV, CDR2 YYDKDF (reference sequence). CDR3 sequence: CATRGKRGIWADTQYF. As DNA, the CDR3 is TGTGCCACCAGGGGAAAGCGGGGGATTTGGGCAGATACGCAGTATTTT.

The chain links TRBV5-4 to TRBJ2-3, with 8 bases that match TRBD2. Looked up from germline, CDR1 is SGHNT and CDR2 is YYREEE (reference sequence). Trimming cost V 4 bases and J 1 base; bases outside gene matches: 11. The CDR3 is made up of 17 amino acids. CDR3: CASSPQLAAGGTDTQYF. CDR3 bases: TGTGCCAGCAGCCCCCAACTAGCGGCTGGGGGCACAGATACGCAGTATTTT. The variable domain in full, completed from reference TRBV5-4 and TRBJ2-3, reads ETGVTQSPTHLIKTRGQQVTLRCSSQSGHNTVSWYQQALGQGPQFIFQYYREEENGRGNFPPRFSGLQFPNYSSELNVNALELDDSALYLCASSPQLAAGGTDTQYFGPGTRLTVL.

The chain is built from TRBV25-1 and TRBJ2-7; D perhaps matches TRBD2 (5 bases). Germline V gene data show CDR1 as MGHDK and CDR2 as SYGVNS. Trimming removed 5 bases from V and 3 bases from J, with 8 bases in between. The CDR3 covers 12 residues. The CDR3 reads CASSRAGYEQYF. CDR3 DNA: TGTGCCAGCAGTAGGGCGGGCTACGAGCAGTACTTC.

The chain is built from TRBV7-9 and TRBJ1-1, with D hard to call. V lost 0 bases and J 8 bases, leaving 10 bases between the germline ends. The CDR3 is 13 residues long. Germline CDR1 and CDR2: SEHNR and FQNEAQ (reference sequence). CDR3 nucleotide sequence: TGTGCCAGCAGCTTAGCGGCTCGGGAAGAAGCTTTCTTT. Translation: CASSLAAREEAFF.

The gene calls are TRBV7-9 and TRBJ1-1, with D perhaps matching TRBD1 (5 bases). This CDR3 has 13 residues. Trimming took 3 bases from V and 4 from J, leaving 9 bases between them. CDR1 SEHNR and CDR2 FQNEAQ come from the germline V gene (reference sequence). In nucleotides, the CDR3 is TGTGCCAGCAGCTTCCCGGGGGGCACTGAAGCTTTCTTT. As protein: CASSFPGGTEAFF.

This clone was observed a handful of times. The chain links TRBV7-6 to TRBJ2-7, with 11 bases fitting TRBD2. Germline V lookup: CDR1 SGHVS, CDR2 FNYEAQ. V lost 5 bases and J lost 7; bases outside the gene matches: 13. The CDR3 totals 16 residues. The CDR3 is CASSPLAGEDIWEQYF. DNA of the CDR3: TGTGCCAGCAGCCCACTAGCGGGAGAGGATATTTGGGAGCAGTACTTC.

This clone was counted a few times. The gene calls are TRBV9 and TRBJ2-1; TRBD2 aligns across 9 bases. The CDR3 has 15 amino acids. Per the germline V gene, CDR1 is SGDLS and CDR2 is YYNGEE. V lost 4 bases to trimming and J lost 3 bases; unmatched junction nucleotides: 5. CDR3 loop: CASSKSGGNYNEQFF. The CDR3 DNA reads as TGTGCCAGCAGCAAAAGCGGGGGGAACTACAATGAGCAGTTCTTC.

The CDR3 nucleotides are TGTGCCAGTAGTATCACTGACAGGCTAAACTCCTACGAGCAGTACTTC. It translates to CASSITDRLNSYEQYF. V is TRBV19 and J is TRBJ2-7; possible D gene TRBD1, 6 bases. The V and J ends lost 3 bases and 0 bases respectively, with 15 bases between them. CDR3 length equals 16 residues. Per germline, CDR1 LNHDA and CDR2 SQIVND (reference sequence).

V and J are TRBV5-4 and TRBJ1-2; tentative D call: TRBD1 (5 bases). This CDR3 has 13 amino acids. The germline CDR1 and CDR2 sequences are SGHNT and YYREEE (reference sequence). V was trimmed by 4 bases and J by 0 bases, leaving 7 bases between them. CDR3 residues: CASSTTANYGYTF. The CDR3 region has the DNA TGTGCCAGCAGCACGACAGCTAACTATGGCTACACCTTC.

This clone was counted between two and nine times. The gene calls are TRBV6-6 and TRBJ2-3; weak D call: TRBD2 (7 bases). The CDR3 has 15 residues. Deletions cut 6 bases from V and 4 bases from J, with 17 bases between. Germline V gene data show CDR1 as MNHNY and CDR2 as SVGAGI (reference sequence). CDR3 sequence (DNA): TGTGCCAGCAGCCCAGAAGGGGGGGCCTCAGATACGCAGTATTTT. Amino acid sequence: CASSPEGGASDTQYF.